This T cell receptor beta chain was identified during a study of blood T cell repertoires in COVID-19. Germline V gene data show CDR1 as MNHEY and CDR2 as SVGEGT. CDR3 length: 15 amino acids. Trimming removed 4 bases from V and 5 bases from J, with 15 bases in between. Some clones are missing from TCRdb's copy, which holds only in-frame ones; the method was immunoSEQ multiplex PCR. The sample lists more than 150,000 clones, approximately 86% occurring once. This clone occurred once. The chain combines TRBV6-2 or TRBV6-3 with TRBJ1-5; D perhaps matches TRBD1 (5 bases). The sample taken for sequencing was peripheral blood. The TCR originated in a middle-aged man with active or convalescent COVID-19. The CDR3 spells CASSFGGSQHQPQHF. DNA of the CDR3: TGTGCCAGCAGTTTCGGGGGTTCCCAACATCAGCCCCAGCATTTT.